This TCR beta chain was sequenced for a study of spatial heterogeneity in lung cancer. On each TCR cDNA molecule, a unique molecular identifier was present. TCRdb ran MiXCR on the 5' RACE reads and lists one entry per CDR3 protein. Among about 45,000 distinct CDR3 sequences listed, around 11% were seen once. CDR1 and CDR2 (germline): SNHLY, FYNNEI. Trimming cost V 2 bases and J 1 base; bases outside gene matches: 4. The CDR3 length is 15 residues. Described time point: sample taken at primary tumor resection. Sequencing covered unsorted whole RNA taken from tumor, nontumor lung or frozen PBMC. Donation came from 70 or so patients with untreated early-stage non-small cell lung cancer.

The chain uses TRBV2 and TRBJ2-5; TRBD2 agrees at 7 bases. The sample here was PBMCs, taken at surgery. The sequence derives from a female donor with early-stage non-small cell lung cancer. CDR3 in amino acids: CASSELGGGQETQYF. The CDR3 DNA reads as TGTGCCAGCAGTGAATTGGGCGGGGGCCAAGAGACCCAGTACTTC.